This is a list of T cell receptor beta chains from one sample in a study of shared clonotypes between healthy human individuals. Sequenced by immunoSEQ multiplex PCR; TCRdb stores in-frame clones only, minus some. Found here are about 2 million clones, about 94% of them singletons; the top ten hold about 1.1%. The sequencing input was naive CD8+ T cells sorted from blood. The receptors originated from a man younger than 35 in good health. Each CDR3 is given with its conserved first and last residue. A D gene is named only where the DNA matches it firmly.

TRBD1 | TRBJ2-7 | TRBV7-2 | TGTGCCAGCAGCTTACCAGGGGGCGCGTACGAGCAGTACTTC | CASSLPGGAYEQYF
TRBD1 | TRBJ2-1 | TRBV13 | TGTGCCAGCAGCTTAGATAGGGGACAGGGAATTTCAGGGGATGAGCAGTTCTTC | CASSLDRGQGISGDEQFF
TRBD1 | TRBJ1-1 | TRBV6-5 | TGTGCCAGCAGTGCCGACACAGGGGGGGACACTGAAGCTTTCTTT | CASSADTGGDTEAFF
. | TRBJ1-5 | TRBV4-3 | TGCGCCAGCAGCCAAGATAAGCACCATCAGCCCCAGCATTTT | CASSQDKHHQPQHF
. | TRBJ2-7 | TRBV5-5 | TGTGCCAGCAGCTTGGGGACTACCCTCAATTACCCCTACGAGCAGTACTTC | CASSLGTTLNYPYEQYF
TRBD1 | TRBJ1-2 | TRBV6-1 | TGTGCCAGCAGTCCGACAGGGGGAGGCTATGGCTACACCTTC | CASSPTGGGYGYTF
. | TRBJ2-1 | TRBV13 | TGTGCCAGCAGCTTAGGCCCCGGGGGCGATCCCTACAATGAGCAGTTCTTC | CASSLGPGGDPYNEQFF
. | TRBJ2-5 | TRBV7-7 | TGTGCTAGCAGCTCAGGGGTTGGGGAGGAGACCCAGTACTTC | CASSSGVGEETQYF
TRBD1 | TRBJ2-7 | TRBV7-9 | TGTGCCAGCAGCTTGGGGACAGGGGCTTCGAGCGAGCAGTACTTC | CASSLGTGASSEQYF
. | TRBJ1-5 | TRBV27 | TGTGCCAGCAGTTTTACCTGGGTAGGGGATCAGCCCCAGCATTTT | CASSFTWVGDQPQHF
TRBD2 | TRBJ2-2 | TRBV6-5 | TGTGCCAGCAGTCTCTGGACTAGCGGCACCGGGGAGCTGTTTTTT | CASSLWTSGTGELFF
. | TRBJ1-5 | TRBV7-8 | TGTGCCAGCAGCTCCTCGTTGGGGGATAGCAATCAGCCCCAGCATTTT | CASSSSLGDSNQPQHF
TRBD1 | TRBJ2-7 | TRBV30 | TGTGCCTGGAGCAAACAGGGGTCCTACGAGCAGTACTTC | CAWSKQGSYEQYF
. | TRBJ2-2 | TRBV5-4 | TGTGCCAGCAGCTTGATTCAGACCGCGAACACCGGGGAGCTGTTTTTT | CASSLIQTANTGELFF
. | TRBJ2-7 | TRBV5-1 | TGCGCCAGCAGCGACCTGGGACTGCCCTATTCCTACGAGCAGTACTTC | CASSDLGLPYSYEQYF
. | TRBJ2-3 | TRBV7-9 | TGTGCCAGCAGCTTTGTTGGCGGCACAGATACGCAGTATTTT | CASSFVGGTDTQYF